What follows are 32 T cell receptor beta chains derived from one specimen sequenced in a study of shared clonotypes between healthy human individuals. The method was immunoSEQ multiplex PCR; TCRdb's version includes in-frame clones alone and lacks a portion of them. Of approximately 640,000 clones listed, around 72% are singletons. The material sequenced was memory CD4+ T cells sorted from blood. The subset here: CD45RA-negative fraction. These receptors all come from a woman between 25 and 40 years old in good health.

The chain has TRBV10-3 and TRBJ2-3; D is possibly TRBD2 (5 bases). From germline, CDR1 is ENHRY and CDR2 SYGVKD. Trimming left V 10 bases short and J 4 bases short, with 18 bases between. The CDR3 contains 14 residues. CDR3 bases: TGTGCCAGCCACCGCGGGCAACCCTCAGATACGCAGTATTTT. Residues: CASHRGQPSDTQYF.

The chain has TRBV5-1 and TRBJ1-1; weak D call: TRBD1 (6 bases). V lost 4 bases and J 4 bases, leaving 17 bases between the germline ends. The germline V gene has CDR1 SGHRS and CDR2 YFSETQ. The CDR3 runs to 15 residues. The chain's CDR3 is CASSQQGDGSTEAFF. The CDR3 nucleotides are TGCGCCAGCAGCCAACAGGGTGATGGCAGCACTGAAGCTTTCTTT.

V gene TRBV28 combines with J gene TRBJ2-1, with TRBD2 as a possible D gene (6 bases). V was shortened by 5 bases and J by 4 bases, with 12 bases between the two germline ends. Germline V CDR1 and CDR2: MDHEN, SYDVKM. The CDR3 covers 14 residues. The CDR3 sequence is CASSQAAGYNEQFF. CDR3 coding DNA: TGTGCCAGCAGTCAAGCCGCGGGGTACAATGAGCAGTTCTTC.

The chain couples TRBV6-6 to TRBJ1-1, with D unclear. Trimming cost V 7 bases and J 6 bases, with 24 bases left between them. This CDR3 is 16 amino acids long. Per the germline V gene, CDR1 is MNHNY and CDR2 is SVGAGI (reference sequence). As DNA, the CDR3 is TGTGCCAGCACCCCCACTCGGGCACACACCAACCCTGAAGCTTTCTTT. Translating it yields CASTPTRAHTNPEAFF.

The CDR3 bases are TGCGCCAGCACGAGCCAAGAGACCCAGTACTTC. Translating gives CASTSQETQYF. The chain joins TRBV5-1 to TRBJ2-5; D remains unclear. The germline V gene encodes CDR1 SGHRS and CDR2 YFSETQ. The CDR3 totals 11 residues. Deletions cut 6 bases from V and 1 base from J, with 4 bases between.

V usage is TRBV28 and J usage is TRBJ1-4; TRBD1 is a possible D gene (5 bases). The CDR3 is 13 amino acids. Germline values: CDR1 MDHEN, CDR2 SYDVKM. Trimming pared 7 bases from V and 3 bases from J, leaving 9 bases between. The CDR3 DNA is TGTGCCAGCACCAGGGAGGCTAATGAAAAACTGTTTTTT. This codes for CASTREANEKLFF.

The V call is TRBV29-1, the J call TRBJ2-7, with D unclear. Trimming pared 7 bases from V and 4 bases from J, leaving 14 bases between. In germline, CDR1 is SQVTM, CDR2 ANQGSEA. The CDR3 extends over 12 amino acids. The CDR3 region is CSAKLTPYEQYF. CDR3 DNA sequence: TGCAGCGCAAAGCTCACACCGTACGAGCAGTACTTC.

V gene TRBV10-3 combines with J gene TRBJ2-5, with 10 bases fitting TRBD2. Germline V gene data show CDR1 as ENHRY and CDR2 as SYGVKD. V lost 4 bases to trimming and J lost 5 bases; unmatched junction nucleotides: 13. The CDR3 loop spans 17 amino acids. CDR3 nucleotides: TGTGCCATCAGTGGACGGAGCGGGAGGGCCGGGACGGAGACCCAGTACTTC. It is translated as CAISGRSGRAGTETQYF.

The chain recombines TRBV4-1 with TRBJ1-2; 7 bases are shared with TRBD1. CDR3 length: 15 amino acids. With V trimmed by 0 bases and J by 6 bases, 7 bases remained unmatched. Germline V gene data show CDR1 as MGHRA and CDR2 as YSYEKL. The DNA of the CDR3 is TGCGCCAGCAGCCAAGATTTGGAGAGGGGGCATGGCTACACCTTC. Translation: CASSQDLERGHGYTF.

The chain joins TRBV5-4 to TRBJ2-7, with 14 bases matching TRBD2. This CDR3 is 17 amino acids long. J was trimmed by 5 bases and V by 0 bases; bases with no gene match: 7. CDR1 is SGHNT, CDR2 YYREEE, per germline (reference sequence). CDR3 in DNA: TGTGCCAGCAGCTTGGGCCCTTGGACTAGCGGGGGGAACGAGCAGTACTTC. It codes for CASSLGPWTSGGNEQYF. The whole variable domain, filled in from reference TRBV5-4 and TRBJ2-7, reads ETGVTQSPTHLIKTRGQQVTLRCSSQSGHNTVSWYQQALGQGPQFIFQYYREEENGRGNFPPRFSGLQFPNYSSELNVNALELDDSALYLCASSLGPWTSGGNEQYFGPGTRLTVT.

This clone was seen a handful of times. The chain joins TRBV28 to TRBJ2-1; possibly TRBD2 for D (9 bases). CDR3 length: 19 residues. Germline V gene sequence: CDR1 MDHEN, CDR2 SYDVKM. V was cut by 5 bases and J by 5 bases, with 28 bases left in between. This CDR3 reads CASSPVPGLAGQGNNEQFF. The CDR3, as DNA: TGTGCCAGCAGTCCAGTCCCGGGACTAGCCGGACAGGGCAACAATGAGCAGTTCTTC. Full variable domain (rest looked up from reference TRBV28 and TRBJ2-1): DVKVTQSSRYLVKRTGEKVFLECVQDMDHENMFWYRQDPGLGLRLIYFSYDVKMKEKGDIPEGYSVSREKKERFSLILESASTNQTSMYLCASSPVPGLAGQGNNEQFFGPGTRLTVL.

This chain's CDR3 is CASSLGTGGYEQYF. CDR3 in DNA: TGTGCCAGCAGCTTAGGGACAGGGGGATACGAGCAGTACTTC. The chain joins TRBV11-2 to TRBJ2-7; 10 bases are a match to TRBD1. CDR3 length: 14 amino acids. Trimming at V came to 1 base and at J to 4 bases, leaving 1 base not matched to a gene. Germline V gene lookup returns CDR1 SGHAT and CDR2 FQNNGV. Full variable domain (rest looked up from reference TRBV11-2 and TRBJ2-7): EAGVAQSPRYKIIEKRQSVAFWCNPISGHATLYWYQQILGQGPKLLIQFQNNGVVDDSQLPKDRFSAERLKGVDSTLKIQPAKLEDSAVYLCASSLGTGGYEQYFGPGTRLTVT.

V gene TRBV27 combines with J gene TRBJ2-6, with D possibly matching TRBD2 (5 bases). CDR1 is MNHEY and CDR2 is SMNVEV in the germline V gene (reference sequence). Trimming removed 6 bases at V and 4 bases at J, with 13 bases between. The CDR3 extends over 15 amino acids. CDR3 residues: CASSPRVSGANVLTF. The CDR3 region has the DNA TGTGCCAGCAGCCCGCGGGTCTCCGGGGCCAACGTCCTGACTTTC.

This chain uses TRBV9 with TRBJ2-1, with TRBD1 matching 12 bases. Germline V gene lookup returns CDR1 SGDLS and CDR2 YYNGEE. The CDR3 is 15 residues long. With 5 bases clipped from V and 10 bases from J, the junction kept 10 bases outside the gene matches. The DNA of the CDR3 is TGTGCCAGCAGATTAACCGGGACAGGGGGCGGGGAGCAGTTCTTC. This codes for CASRLTGTGGGEQFF.

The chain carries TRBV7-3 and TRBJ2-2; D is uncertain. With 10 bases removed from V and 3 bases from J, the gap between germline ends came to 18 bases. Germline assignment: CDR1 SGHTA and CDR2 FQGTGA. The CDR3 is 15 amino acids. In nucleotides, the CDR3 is TGTGCCACCCAACCGGCGGCTAGTGACACCGGGGAGCTGTTTTTT. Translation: CATQPAASDTGELFF.

CDR3 nucleotide sequence: TGTGCCTGGAGTGTATGGGGGGCCCACGAGCAGTACTTC. Amino acid sequence: CAWSVWGAHEQYF. The rearrangement links TRBV30 to TRBJ2-7; D may be TRBD1 or TRBD2 (6 bases each). Germline CDR1 is GTSNPN and CDR2 is SVGIG (reference sequence). Trimming removed 0 bases at V and 5 bases at J, with 11 bases between. The CDR3 totals 13 residues.

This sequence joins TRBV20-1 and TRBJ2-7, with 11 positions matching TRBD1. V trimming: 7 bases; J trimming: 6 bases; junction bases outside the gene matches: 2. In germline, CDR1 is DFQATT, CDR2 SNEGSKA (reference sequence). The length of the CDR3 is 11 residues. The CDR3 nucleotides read TGCAGTGTTGGGACAGGGGGCGAGCAGTACTTC. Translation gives CSVGTGGEQYF.

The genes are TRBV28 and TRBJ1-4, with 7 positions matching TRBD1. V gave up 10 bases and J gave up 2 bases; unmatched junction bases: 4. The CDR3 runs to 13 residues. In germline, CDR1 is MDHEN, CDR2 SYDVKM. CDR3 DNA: TGTGCCACCAGGGACAGCACTAATGAAAAACTGTTTTTT. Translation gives CATRDSTNEKLFF.

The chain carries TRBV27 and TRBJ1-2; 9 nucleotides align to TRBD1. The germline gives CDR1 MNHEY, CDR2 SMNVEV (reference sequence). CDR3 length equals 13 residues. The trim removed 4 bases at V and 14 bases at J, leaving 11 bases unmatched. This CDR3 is CASSYEAGDRETF. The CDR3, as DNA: TGTGCCAGCAGTTATGAGGCTGGGGACAGGGAGACCTTC.

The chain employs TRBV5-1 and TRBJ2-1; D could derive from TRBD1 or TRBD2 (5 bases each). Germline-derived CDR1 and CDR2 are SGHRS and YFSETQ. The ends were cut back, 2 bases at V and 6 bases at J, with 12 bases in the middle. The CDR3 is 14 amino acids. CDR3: CASSLGTEVNEQFF. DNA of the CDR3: TGCGCCAGCAGCTTAGGGACCGAGGTCAATGAGCAGTTCTTC.

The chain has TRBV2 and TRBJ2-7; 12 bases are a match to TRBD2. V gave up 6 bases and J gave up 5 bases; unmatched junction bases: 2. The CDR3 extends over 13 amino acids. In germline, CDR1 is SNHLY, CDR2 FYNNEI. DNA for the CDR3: TGTGCCAGCAGGCTAGCGGGAGGGCACGAGCAGTACTTC. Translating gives CASRLAGGHEQYF.

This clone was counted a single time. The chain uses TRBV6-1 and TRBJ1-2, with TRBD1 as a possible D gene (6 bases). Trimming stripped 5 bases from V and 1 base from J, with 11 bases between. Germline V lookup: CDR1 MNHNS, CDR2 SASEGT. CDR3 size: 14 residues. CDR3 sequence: CASSLEQGNYGYTF. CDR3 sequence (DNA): TGTGCCAGCAGTCTCGAACAGGGTAACTATGGCTACACCTTC.

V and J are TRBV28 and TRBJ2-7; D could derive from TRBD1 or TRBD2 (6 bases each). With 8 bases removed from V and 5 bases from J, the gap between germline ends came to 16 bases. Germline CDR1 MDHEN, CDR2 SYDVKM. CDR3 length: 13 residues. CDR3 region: CASGGGQFHEQYF. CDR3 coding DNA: TGTGCCAGCGGGGGAGGACAGTTCCACGAGCAGTACTTC.

CDR3 sequence (DNA): TGTGCCAGCAGCTTTACCATTTCCGGGACAGGACAAAGCACAGATACGCAGTATTTT. Translated, it gives CASSFTISGTGQSTDTQYF. The rearrangement joins TRBV11-2 to TRBJ2-3; 8 bases fit TRBD1. V shed 3 bases and J 0 bases; nucleotides not matched to a gene: 14. This CDR3 is built from 19 residues. The V gene's germline CDR1 is SGHAT and CDR2 FQNNGV.

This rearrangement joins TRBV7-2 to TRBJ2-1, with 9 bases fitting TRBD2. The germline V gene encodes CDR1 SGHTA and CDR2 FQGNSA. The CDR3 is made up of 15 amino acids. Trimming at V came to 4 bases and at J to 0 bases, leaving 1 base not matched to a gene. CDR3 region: CASSSSGNSYNEQFF. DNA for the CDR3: TGTGCCAGCAGCTCTAGCGGGAACTCCTACAATGAGCAGTTCTTC.

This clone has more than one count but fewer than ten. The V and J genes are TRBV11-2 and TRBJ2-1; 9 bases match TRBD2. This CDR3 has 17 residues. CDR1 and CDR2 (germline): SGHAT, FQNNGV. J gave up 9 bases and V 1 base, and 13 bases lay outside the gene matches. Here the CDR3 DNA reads TGTGCCAGCAGCTTAGGGGTGGGACTAGCAGAACTGGGTGAGCAGTTCTTC. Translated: CASSLGVGLAELGEQFF. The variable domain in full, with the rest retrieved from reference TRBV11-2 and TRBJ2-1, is EAGVAQSPRYKIIEKRQSVAFWCNPISGHATLYWYQQILGQGPKLLIQFQNNGVVDDSQLPKDRFSAERLKGVDSTLKIQPAKLEDSAVYLCASSLGVGLAELGEQFFGPGTRLTVL.

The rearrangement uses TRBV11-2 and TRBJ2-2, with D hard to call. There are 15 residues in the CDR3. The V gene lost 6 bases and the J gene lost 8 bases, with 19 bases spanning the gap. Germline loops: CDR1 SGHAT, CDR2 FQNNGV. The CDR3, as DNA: TGTGCCAGCAGACCTCCGGGTCGACTGACTGGGGAGCTGTTTTTT. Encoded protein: CASRPPGRLTGELFF.

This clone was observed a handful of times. The CDR3 reads CASSPQDTYEQYF. CDR3 in DNA: TGTGCCAGCAGTCCACAGGATACCTACGAGCAGTACTTC. The chain joins TRBV2 to TRBJ2-7, with D tentatively TRBD1 (5 bases). V lost 5 bases, J lost 2 bases, and 10 bases lay in between. CDR1 and CDR2 (germline): SNHLY, FYNNEI. The CDR3 consists of 13 residues.

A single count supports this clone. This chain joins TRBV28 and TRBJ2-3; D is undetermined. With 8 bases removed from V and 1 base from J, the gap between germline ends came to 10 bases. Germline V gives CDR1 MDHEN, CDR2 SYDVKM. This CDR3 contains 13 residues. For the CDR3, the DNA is TGTGCCAGCGGGTACAGAGGCACAGATACGCAGTATTTT. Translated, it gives CASGYRGTDTQYF. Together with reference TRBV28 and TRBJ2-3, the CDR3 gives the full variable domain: DVKVTQSSRYLVKRTGEKVFLECVQDMDHENMFWYRQDPGLGLRLIYFSYDVKMKEKGDIPEGYSVSREKKERFSLILESASTNQTSMYLCASGYRGTDTQYFGPGTRLTVL.

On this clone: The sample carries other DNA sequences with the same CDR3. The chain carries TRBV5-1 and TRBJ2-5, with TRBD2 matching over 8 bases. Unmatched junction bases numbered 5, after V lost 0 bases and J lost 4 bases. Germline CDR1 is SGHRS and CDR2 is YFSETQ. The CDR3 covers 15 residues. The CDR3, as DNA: TGCGCCAGCAGCTTGGGGAGCGGGAGTCGAGAGACCCAGTACTTC. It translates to CASSLGSGSRETQYF.

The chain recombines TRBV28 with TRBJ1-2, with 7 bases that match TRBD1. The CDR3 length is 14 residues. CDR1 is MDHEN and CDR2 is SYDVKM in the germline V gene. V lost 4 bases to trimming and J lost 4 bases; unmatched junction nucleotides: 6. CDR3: CASSSRGRGYGYTF. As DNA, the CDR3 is TGTGCCAGCAGTTCAAGGGGGCGCGGCTATGGCTACACCTTC.

CDR3 in amino acids: CASSALGNTGELFF. CDR3 DNA sequence: TGCGCCAGCAGTGCGCTGGGGAACACCGGGGAGCTGTTTTTT. The V gene is TRBV10-2, the J gene TRBJ2-2, with D unresolved. CDR3 length: 14 amino acids. V lost 4 bases, J lost 1 base, and 7 bases lay in between. Germline V gene data show CDR1 as WSHSY and CDR2 as SAAADI.